A selection of T cell receptor beta chains follows, all from one sample in a study of blood T cells in healthy people across ages. MiXCR, applied by TCRdb to the 5' RACE reads, yields one record per CDR3 protein. The data show 550,000 to 750,000 distinct CDR3 sequences, around a fifth seen once. The sequenced material came from blood. The receptor source for this set is a man between 65 and 85 years old in good health. The CDR3 runs from the conserved cysteine through the conserved F or W.

V gene: TRBV19
CDR3 protein: CASHEGGVTGFRNQPQHF

V gene: TRBV7-8
CDR3 protein: CASSLRPGLAGSYNEQFF

V gene: TRBV28
CDR3 protein: CASSLNQGSTGELFF

V gene: TRBV7-9
CDR3 protein: CASSERRGEQFF

V gene: TRBV3-1
CDR3 protein: CASSLGLLTQETQYF

V gene: TRBV20-1
CDR3 protein: CSARGDRGYEQYF

V gene: TRBV18
CDR3 protein: CASSPGTADTQYF

V gene: TRBV20-1
CDR3 protein: CSARLAGPDTQYF

V gene: TRBV27
CDR3 protein: CASSLAATATYEQYF

V gene: TRBV5-1
CDR3 protein: CASSLGAGGPADTQYF

V gene: TRBV19
CDR3 protein: CASRRQVDEKLFF

V gene: TRBV12-3/TRBV12-4
CDR3 protein: CASSFPSLGGELFF

V gene: TRBV5-1
CDR3 protein: CASSLASEGTQYF

V gene: TRBV4-3
CDR3 protein: CASSQDLLGTGVTGELFF

V gene: TRBV5-1
CDR3 protein: CASSPAGGEGNQPQHF

V gene: TRBV27
CDR3 protein: CASRQTGTNTGELFF

V gene: TRBV7-8
CDR3 protein: CASSPEIVAGFGETQYF

V gene: TRBV15
CDR3 protein: CATSRDAKPNEKLFF

V gene: TRBV29-1
CDR3 protein: CSVETPTGGRQETQYF

V gene: TRBV20-1
CDR3 protein: CSASPRRTGELFF

V gene: TRBV2
CDR3 protein: CASSERELAPLETQYF

V gene: TRBV29-1
CDR3 protein: CSVLLRSSSYNEQFF

V gene: TRBV7-8
CDR3 protein: CASSGGVGKLFF

V gene: TRBV5-1
CDR3 protein: CASSLMTGRQETQYF

V gene: TRBV20-1
CDR3 protein: CSARVGGANEKLFF

V gene: TRBV20-1
CDR3 protein: CSARDSTAGGSYEQYF

V gene: TRBV20-1
CDR3 protein: CSAPGREIMNTEAFF

V gene: TRBV20-1
CDR3 protein: CSAGEGVGEQFF

V gene: TRBV24-1
CDR3 protein: CATSDFPPSKKGLTLYGYTF

V gene: TRBV20-1
CDR3 protein: CSAPTRNEQFF

V gene: TRBV20-1
CDR3 protein: CSATLSGRGSADTQYF

V gene: TRBV20-1
CDR3 protein: CSAGGSPGQGRNQPQHF

V gene: TRBV4-3
CDR3 protein: CASSQRAGGRDGYTF

V gene: TRBV20-1
CDR3 protein: CSARDPDSTLPDEKLFF

V gene: TRBV5-4
CDR3 protein: CASSLDFSGITGELFF

V gene: TRBV6-5
CDR3 protein: CASSYGGPITDTQYF

V gene: TRBV10-3
CDR3 protein: CAISESRTSTDTQYF